These T cell receptor beta chains were read from a single sample in a study of OX40 agonist ivuxolimab in advanced cancers. Method: immunoSEQ multiplex PCR; TCRdb's copy keeps in-frame clones and lacks some. The sample has over 35,000 clones, roughly 81% seen once. Sequencing was performed on CD4+ or CD8+ T cells sorted from blood, taken in a trial of the OX40 agonist ivuxolimab. Receptor source: an adult with an advanced solid tumor such as melanoma, head and neck, liver or kidney cancer. Each CDR3 is given with its conserved first and last residue. The D gene is left open where the match is weak. Clone size is stated in some rows and not others, as once, few, many or a class when expanded.

clone_size,v_call,j_call,d_call,cdr3_nt,cdr3_aa
few,TRBV7-3,TRBJ2-5,.,TGTGCCAGCAGCTCAAGCGGGCAACAAGAGACCCAGTACTTC,CASSSSGQQETQYF
.,TRBV6-5,TRBJ1-1,.,TGTGCCAGCAGTTCCGGGGGGAACACTGAAGCTTTCTTT,CASSSGGNTEAFF
.,TRBV14,TRBJ1-1,TRBD1,TGTGCCAGCAGCCAAGATCGAGAAAGGGGGCCAACTGAAGCTTTCTTT,CASSQDRERGPTEAFF
.,TRBV11-2,TRBJ2-3,TRBD2,TGTGCCAGCAGCCCGACGGGGGTTTCCCCCGGGAGGGATTTT,CASSPTGVSPGRDF
.,TRBV9,TRBJ2-4,.,TGTGCCAGCAGCCCCCTGGTTGGAGAAACCAACATTCAGTACTTC,CASSPLVGETNIQYF
.,TRBV5-4,TRBJ1-3,.,TGTGCCAGCAGCTTGGGGACCGCGAACACCATATATTTT,CASSLGTANTIYF
few,TRBV9,TRBJ1-1,.,TGTGCCAGCAGCCCTCGGGGTGGCACGTCTGAAGCTTTCTTT,CASSPRGGTSEAFF
.,TRBV4-3,TRBJ2-6,.,TGCGCCAGCAGCCAAATACTGGACTTGACTGGGGATCTCTCTGGGGCCAACGTCCTGACTTTC,CASSQILDLTGDLSGANVLTF
.,TRBV5-5,TRBJ2-1,.,TGTGCCAGCAGCTTGGAGGACGAGTACAATGAGCAGTTCTTC,CASSLEDEYNEQFF
.,TRBV19,TRBJ2-7,TRBD2,TGTGCCAGTAGTATGGGGCTAGCGGGAGCAGGCGAGCAGTACTTC,CASSMGLAGAGEQYF
few,TRBV27,TRBJ1-6,.,TGTGCCAGCAGCCTCCAGGGCAGCCGGAGTAATTCACCCCTCCACTTT,CASSLQGSRSNSPLHF
.,TRBV6-5,TRBJ2-7,TRBD1,TGTGCCAGCAGTGTCTTACAGGGGCGCGAGCAGTACTTC,CASSVLQGREQYF
.,TRBV5-1,TRBJ2-7,TRBD1,TGCGCCAGCAGCTTTATCCCCCCGGGACAGGGCCAATACGAGCAGTACTTC,CASSFIPPGQGQYEQYF
.,TRBV9,TRBJ2-7,TRBD1,TGTGCCAACAGCCACCATACCCAACAGGGGCCAATCTACGAGCAGTACTTC,CANSHHTQQGPIYEQYF
few,TRBV27,TRBJ1-2,TRBD1,TGTGCCAGCAGTCCCAAAGGGGACAGGGACCTGCCTAACTATGGCTACACCTTC,CASSPKGDRDLPNYGYTF
.,TRBV7-3,TRBJ2-2,.,TGTGCCAGCAGCCCCGACAATCCCGCCGGGGAGCTGTTTTTT,CASSPDNPAGELFF
.,TRBV11-2,TRBJ2-3,.,TGTGCCAGCAGCTTTGAGGTCCGGGAGTCAGATACGCAGTATTTT,CASSFEVRESDTQYF
.,TRBV4-3,TRBJ2-5,.,TGCGCCAGCAGCCAAGCTCTTGGGGGGCCTGAAGAGACCCAGTACTTC,CASSQALGGPEETQYF
few,TRBV7-9,TRBJ1-6,.,TGCGCCAGCAGCCCGGACTGGAGCTCCTATAATTCACCCCTCCACTTT,CASSPDWSSYNSPLHF
.,TRBV9,TRBJ1-4,.,TGTGCCAGCAGCGGGCAGGGCCTCGGGCTGTTTTTT,CASSGQGLGLFF
.,TRBV30,TRBJ2-2,TRBD1,TGTGCCTGCATCGGGACAGGGGGAGGCGGGGAGCTGTTTTTT,CACIGTGGGGELFF
.,TRBV5-6,TRBJ1-2,.,TGTGCCAGCAGCCAACGGGGAGGGCTTCCTAACTATGGCTACACCTTC,CASSQRGGLPNYGYTF
.,TRBV7-9,TRBJ2-1,.,TGTGCCAGCAGCTCGCCGGGACTCAAGGTCAATGAGCAGTTCTTC,CASSSPGLKVNEQFF
.,TRBV28,TRBJ2-7,TRBD1,TGTGCCAGCAGTTTGTCCCGACAGGGGTTTTCCGAGCAGTACTTC,CASSLSRQGFSEQYF
.,TRBV4-1,TRBJ2-1,TRBD1,TGCGCCAGCAGCCAAGATAAAGGACAGGGTTTTAATGAGCAGTTCTTC,CASSQDKGQGFNEQFF
.,TRBV15,TRBJ2-1,.,TGTGCCACCAGCAGAGTGCCATACAATGAGCAGTTCTTC,CATSRVPYNEQFF
.,TRBV5-5,TRBJ2-1,.,TGTGCCAGCAGCTTGGACTTAGTAACCGAGCAGTTCTTC,CASSLDLVTEQFF
.,TRBV9,TRBJ1-1,TRBD1,TGTGCCAGCAGCGTAAAGGCTAGGGGGCGTTTGGACACTGAAGCTTTCTTT,CASSVKARGRLDTEAFF
.,TRBV7-3,TRBJ2-1,TRBD1,TGTGCCAGCAGCTTAATTTATGGGACAGGGGGCTCCTACAATGAGCAGTTCTTC,CASSLIYGTGGSYNEQFF
.,TRBV19,TRBJ2-5,.,TGTGCCAGCCGACAGCCTAATCAAGAGACCCAGTACTTC,CASRQPNQETQYF
.,TRBV19,TRBJ2-6,.,TGTGCCAGTACGGGGAGTCCTGGGGCCAACGTCCTGACTTTC,CASTGSPGANVLTF
.,TRBV4-2,TRBJ2-1,.,TGTGCCAGCAGCCCGGAGGAGTCCCGCTACAATGAGCAGTTCTTC,CASSPEESRYNEQFF
.,TRBV5-8,TRBJ1-1,.,TGTGCCAGCACTCACGGGGGGGGCACTGAAGCTTTCTTT,CASTHGGGTEAFF
.,TRBV29-1,TRBJ2-3,.,TGCAGCGTTGTCCCTATGACAGGTCCCGCGGGGGCGCAGTATTTT,CSVVPMTGPAGAQYF
.,TRBV7-9,TRBJ1-2,.,TGTGCCAGCAGCAAACAGGGTTCCAATGGCTACACCTTC,CASSKQGSNGYTF
many,TRBV7-8,TRBJ1-5,.,TGTGCCAGCAGCTTAGACCCTCAGCCCCAGCATTTT,CASSLDPQPQHF
few,TRBV4-1,TRBJ1-5,.,TGCGCCAGCAGCCCACTGGAAGGGGGGGATCAGCCCCAGCATTTT,CASSPLEGGDQPQHF
.,TRBV5-1,TRBJ2-7,TRBD1,TGCGCCAGCAGCCTCCTAAAGGACAGGGGGCGCTTAGTCCCCAGCGAGCAGTACTTC,CASSLLKDRGRLVPSEQYF
few,TRBV21-1,TRBJ2-1,.,TGTGCCAGCAGCAAAGAAGCGGGAGCCTACAATGAGCAGTTCTTC,CASSKEAGAYNEQFF
.,TRBV27,TRBJ2-2,TRBD2,TGTGCCAGCAGTAGCTCGGGACTAGCGGGGGGGTTGAACACCGGGGAGCTGTTTTTT,CASSSSGLAGGLNTGELFF
.,TRBV9,TRBJ1-1,.,TGTGCCAGTGGGGGGCCGAACACTGAAGCTTTCTTT,CASGGPNTEAFF
.,TRBV4-3,TRBJ2-1,.,TGCGCCAGCAGCCAAGGGAACAATGAGCAGTTCTTC,CASSQGNNEQFF
.,TRBV29-1,TRBJ2-7,.,TGCAGCGTTGAAGAGTTCGGGGAATCCTACGAGCAGTACTTC,CSVEEFGESYEQYF
.,TRBV10-3,TRBJ1-2,.,TGTGCCACCGATTACAGCAACTATGGCTACACCTTC,CATDYSNYGYTF
.,TRBV27,TRBJ2-7,.,TGTGCCAGCAGCGTAGGGACTTCCTACGAGCAGTACTTC,CASSVGTSYEQYF
few,TRBV2,TRBJ1-1,.,TGTGCCAGCAATGGGCCGGGGAACACTGAAGCTTTCTTT,CASNGPGNTEAFF
.,TRBV4-1,TRBJ2-1,TRBD2,TGCGCCAGCAGCCAAGGCTTCACTAGCGGTGGCAATGAGCAGTTCTTC,CASSQGFTSGGNEQFF
.,TRBV4-1,TRBJ1-5,.,TGCGCCAGCAGCCAAACGGTCACTCGGGCCGGTCAGCCCCAGCATTTT,CASSQTVTRAGQPQHF
.,TRBV20-1,TRBJ2-1,.,TGCAGTGCTTACCTCAATGAGCAGTTCTTC,CSAYLNEQFF
few,TRBV12-5,TRBJ2-2,.,TGTGCTAGTGGTTTCCTGGAGGGCAGGTGGGCCGAGGCCGGGGAGCTGTTTTTT,CASGFLEGRWAEAGELFF
.,TRBV27,TRBJ1-1,.,TGTGCCAGCCATCCTCGAGTGGGGAACACTGAAGCTTTCTTT,CASHPRVGNTEAFF
medium-sized,TRBV5-8,TRBJ2-7,TRBD2,TGTGCCAGCAGCCCGAGGTGGGGGGGCTCCTACGAGCAGTACTTC,CASSPRWGGSYEQYF
.,TRBV7-8,TRBJ2-7,TRBD2,TGTGCCAGCACCATAGCGGGGGGTAGCTCCTACGAGCAGTACTTC,CASTIAGGSSYEQYF
.,TRBV6-5,TRBJ2-1,.,TGTGCCAGCGGACCTAATGAGCAGTTCTTC,CASGPNEQFF
.,TRBV12-5,TRBJ2-1,.,TGTGCTAGTGGTTTGGAGGGGCTTGCGAATGAGCAGTTCTTC,CASGLEGLANEQFF